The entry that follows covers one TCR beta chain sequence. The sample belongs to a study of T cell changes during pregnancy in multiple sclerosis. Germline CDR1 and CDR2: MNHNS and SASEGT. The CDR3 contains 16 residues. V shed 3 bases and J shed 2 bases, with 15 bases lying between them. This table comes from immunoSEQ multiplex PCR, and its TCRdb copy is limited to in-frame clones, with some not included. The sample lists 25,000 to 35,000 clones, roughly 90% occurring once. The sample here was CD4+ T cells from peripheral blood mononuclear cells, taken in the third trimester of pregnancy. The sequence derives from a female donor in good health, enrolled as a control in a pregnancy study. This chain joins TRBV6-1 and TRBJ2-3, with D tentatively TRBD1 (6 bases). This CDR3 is CASSDRGARVTDTQYF. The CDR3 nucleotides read TGTGCCAGCAGTGACAGGGGCGCCCGCGTCACAGATACGCAGTATTTT.